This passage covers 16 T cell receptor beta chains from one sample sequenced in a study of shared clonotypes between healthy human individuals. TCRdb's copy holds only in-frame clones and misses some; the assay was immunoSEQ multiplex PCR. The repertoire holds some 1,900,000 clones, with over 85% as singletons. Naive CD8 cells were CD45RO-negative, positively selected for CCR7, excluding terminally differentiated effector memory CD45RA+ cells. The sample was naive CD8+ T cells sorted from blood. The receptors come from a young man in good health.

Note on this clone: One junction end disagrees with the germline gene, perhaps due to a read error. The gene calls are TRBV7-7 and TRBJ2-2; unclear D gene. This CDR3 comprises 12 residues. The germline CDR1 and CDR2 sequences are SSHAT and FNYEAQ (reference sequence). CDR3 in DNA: TGTGCTAGCAGCTCGACGTCGGGGGAGCTGTTTTTT. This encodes CASSSTSGELFF.

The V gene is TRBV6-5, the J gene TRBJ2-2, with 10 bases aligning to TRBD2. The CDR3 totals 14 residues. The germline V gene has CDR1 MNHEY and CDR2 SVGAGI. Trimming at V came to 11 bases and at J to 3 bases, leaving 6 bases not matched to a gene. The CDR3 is CAAGLAPYTGELFF. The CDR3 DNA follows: TGTGCCGCGGGACTAGCGCCTTACACCGGGGAGCTGTTTTTT.

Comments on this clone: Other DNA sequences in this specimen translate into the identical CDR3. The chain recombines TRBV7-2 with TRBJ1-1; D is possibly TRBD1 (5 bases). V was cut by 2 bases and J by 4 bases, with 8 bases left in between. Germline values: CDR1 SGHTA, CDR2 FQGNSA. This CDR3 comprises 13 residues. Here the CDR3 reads CASSLIQGTEAFF. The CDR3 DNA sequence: TGTGCCAGCAGCTTAATCCAGGGCACTGAAGCTTTCTTT.

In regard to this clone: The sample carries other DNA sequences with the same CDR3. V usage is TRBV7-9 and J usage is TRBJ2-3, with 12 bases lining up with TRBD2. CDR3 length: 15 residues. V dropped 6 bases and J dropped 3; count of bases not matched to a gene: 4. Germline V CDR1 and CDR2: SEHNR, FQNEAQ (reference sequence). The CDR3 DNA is TGTGCCAGCAGTCCTAGCGGGGGGGCAACAGATACGCAGTATTTT. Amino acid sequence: CASSPSGGATDTQYF.

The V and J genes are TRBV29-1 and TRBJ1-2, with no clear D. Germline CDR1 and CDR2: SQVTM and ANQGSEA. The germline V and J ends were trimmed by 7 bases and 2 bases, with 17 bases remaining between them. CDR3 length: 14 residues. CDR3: CSAFVGGTNYGYTF. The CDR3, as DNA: TGCAGCGCCTTTGTAGGCGGCACCAACTATGGCTACACCTTC.

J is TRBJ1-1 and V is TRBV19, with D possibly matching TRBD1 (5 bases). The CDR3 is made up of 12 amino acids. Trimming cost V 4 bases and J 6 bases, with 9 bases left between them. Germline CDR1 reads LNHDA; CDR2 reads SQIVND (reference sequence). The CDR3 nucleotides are TGTGCCAGTAGTACAGGGATGTCTGAAGCTTTCTTT. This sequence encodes CASSTGMSEAFF.

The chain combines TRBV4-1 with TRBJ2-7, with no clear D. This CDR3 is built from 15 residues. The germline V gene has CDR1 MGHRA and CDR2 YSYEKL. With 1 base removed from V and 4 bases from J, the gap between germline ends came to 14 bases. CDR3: CASSQGVGLIYEQYF. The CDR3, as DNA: TGCGCCAGCAGCCAAGGTGTTGGGCTCATTTACGAGCAGTACTTC.

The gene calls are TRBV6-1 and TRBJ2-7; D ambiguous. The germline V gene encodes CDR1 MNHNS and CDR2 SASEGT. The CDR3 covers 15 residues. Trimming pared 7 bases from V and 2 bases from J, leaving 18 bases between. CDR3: CASTSDRTATYEQYF. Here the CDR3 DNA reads TGTGCCAGCACCTCTGATCGGACGGCTACCTACGAGCAGTACTTC.

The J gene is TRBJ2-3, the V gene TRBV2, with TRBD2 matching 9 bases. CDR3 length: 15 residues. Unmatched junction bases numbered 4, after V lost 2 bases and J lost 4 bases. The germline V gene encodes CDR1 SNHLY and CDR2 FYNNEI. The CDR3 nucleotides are TGTGCCAGCAGTGAATATATAGCGGGAGCAGATACGCAGTATTTT. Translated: CASSEYIAGADTQYF.

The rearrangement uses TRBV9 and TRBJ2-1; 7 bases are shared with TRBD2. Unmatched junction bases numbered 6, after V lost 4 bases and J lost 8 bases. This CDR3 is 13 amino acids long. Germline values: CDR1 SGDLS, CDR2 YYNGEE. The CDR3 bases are TGTGCCAGCAGCTCTGGACTAGGCTATGAGCAGTTCTTC. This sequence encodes CASSSGLGYEQFF.

CDR3 in DNA: TGTGCCAGCAGCAGGGGACAGGGCAATGAAAAACTGTTTTTT. Its translation is CASSRGQGNEKLFF. This chain connects TRBV13 to TRBJ1-4; 9 bases line up with TRBD1. The CDR3 contains 14 residues. Losses at the gene ends were 5 bases for V and 5 bases for J; bases not matched to a gene: 3. Germline V gene lookup returns CDR1 PRHDT and CDR2 FYEKMQ (reference sequence).

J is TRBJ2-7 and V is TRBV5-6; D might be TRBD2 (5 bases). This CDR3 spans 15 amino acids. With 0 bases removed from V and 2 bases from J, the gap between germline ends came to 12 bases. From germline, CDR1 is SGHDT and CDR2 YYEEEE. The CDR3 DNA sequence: TGTGCCAGCAGCTTGGCCGGGAAGATGGCCTACGAGCAGTACTTC. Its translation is CASSLAGKMAYEQYF. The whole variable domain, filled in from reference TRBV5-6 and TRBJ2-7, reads DAGVTQSPTHLIKTRGQQVTLRCSPKSGHDTVSWYQQALGQGPQFIFQYYEEEERQRGNFPDRFSGHQFPNYSSELNVNALLLGDSALYLCASSLAGKMAYEQYFGPGTRLTVT.

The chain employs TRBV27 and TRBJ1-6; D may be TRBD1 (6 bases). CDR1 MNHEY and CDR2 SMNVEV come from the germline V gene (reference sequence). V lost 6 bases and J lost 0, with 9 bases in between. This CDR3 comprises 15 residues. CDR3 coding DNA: TGTGCCAGCAGACAGGGTAGCTCCTATAATTCACCCCTCCACTTT. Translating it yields CASRQGSSYNSPLHF.

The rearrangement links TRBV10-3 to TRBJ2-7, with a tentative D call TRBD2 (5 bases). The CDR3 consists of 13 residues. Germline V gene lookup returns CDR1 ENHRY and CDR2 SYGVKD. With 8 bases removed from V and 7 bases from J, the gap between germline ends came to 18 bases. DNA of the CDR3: TGTGCCATCCAGCCGGGATCCCAAGTGGAGCAGTACTTC. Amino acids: CAIQPGSQVEQYF.

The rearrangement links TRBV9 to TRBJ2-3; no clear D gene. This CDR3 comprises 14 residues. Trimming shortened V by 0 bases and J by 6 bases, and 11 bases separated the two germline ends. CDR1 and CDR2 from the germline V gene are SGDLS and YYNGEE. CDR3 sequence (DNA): TGTGCCAGCAGCGTAGCCGACAACCAGGATACGCAGTATTTT. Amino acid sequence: CASSVADNQDTQYF.

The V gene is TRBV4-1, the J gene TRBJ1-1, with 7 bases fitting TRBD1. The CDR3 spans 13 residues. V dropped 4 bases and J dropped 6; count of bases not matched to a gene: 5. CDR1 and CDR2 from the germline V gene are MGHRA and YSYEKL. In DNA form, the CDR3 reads TGCGCCAGCAGCCTGACAGGGCACGCTGAAGCTTTCTTT. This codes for CASSLTGHAEAFF.